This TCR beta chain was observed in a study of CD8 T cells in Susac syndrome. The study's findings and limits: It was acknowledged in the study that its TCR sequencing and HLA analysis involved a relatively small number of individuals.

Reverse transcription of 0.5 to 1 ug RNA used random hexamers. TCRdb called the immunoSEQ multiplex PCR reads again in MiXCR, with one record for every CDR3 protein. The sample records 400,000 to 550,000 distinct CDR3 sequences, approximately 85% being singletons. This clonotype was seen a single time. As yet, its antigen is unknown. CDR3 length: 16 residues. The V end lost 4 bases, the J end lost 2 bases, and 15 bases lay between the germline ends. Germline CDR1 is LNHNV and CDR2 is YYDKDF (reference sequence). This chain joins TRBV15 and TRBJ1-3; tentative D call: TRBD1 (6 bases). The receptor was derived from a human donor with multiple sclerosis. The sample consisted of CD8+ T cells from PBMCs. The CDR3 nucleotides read TGTGCCACCAGCAAACTCTCCGGGACAACTGGAAACACCATATATTTT. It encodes CATSKLSGTTGNTIYF.